This T cell receptor (beta chain) derives from a study of metastatic and nonmetastatic thyroid tumors. The wider study: Patients with malignant and benign thyroid disease provided blood and tumor or nodule tissue, whose repertoires were compared. Study results and caveats: It was reported that TCR beta diversity was significantly higher in malignant thyroid tumors than benign nodules, in blood and tumor.

This clone showed up many times. Its antigen remains unknown. There were no patients who had received any treatment before thyroid surgery. In the source study's methods: Clinicopathological groups differed in CDR3, with these differences serving to build a distant-metastasis classifier for papillary thyroid cancer. TCRdb reanalyzed the PCR reads with MiXCR. The V and J calls here are based on TCRdb, not the publication. The sample carries fewer than 30,000 clones, under 25% recorded once. CDR1 is GTSNPN, CDR2 SVGIG, per germline (reference sequence). This CDR3 is built from 13 residues. V lost 2 bases, J lost 12 bases, and 7 bases stayed unmatched.

The chain uses TRBV30 and TRBJ1-4; 9 bases fit TRBD1. The sample taken for sequencing was blood. This TCR derives from a male donor with papillary thyroid cancer or a benign thyroid nodule (not recorded which). Some clones in this sample may be carry-over from other donors' samples. CDR3 amino acids: CAWSLGTGPELFF. In nucleotides, the CDR3 is TGTGCCTGGAGTCTCGGGACAGGGCCGGAACTGTTTTTT.